Listed here is a single TCR beta chain. What it recognizes is unknown. The sample originates from a study of Graves' ophthalmopathy and Graves' hyperthyroidism. Study outcomes and limitations: The model predicted progression of ophthalmopathy with a sensitivity of roughly 71%, and its specificity was about 72%. Detected in blood as well were most expanded thyroid clonotypes with frequency above 0.001.

The CDR3 is 15 amino acids. The V gene's germline CDR1 is SGHDN and CDR2 FVKESK. Trimming removed 0 bases from V and 2 bases from J, with 8 bases in between. TCR beta CDR3 regions were amplified from RNA transcripts. First-round RT-PCR employed HTBI primers, with a second-round multiplex PCR after it. MiXCR was run by TCRdb on the multiplex PCR reads, yielding one entry per CDR3 protein. The table has 650,000 to 800,000 distinct CDR3 sequences, just over 40% seen once. Researchers turned away patients with other autoimmune diseases, uncontrolled infections, pregnancy or lactation. Fresh peripheral blood, about 10 ml, was the PBMC source.

Sequencing was performed on peripheral blood. This chain connects TRBV14 to TRBJ1-5; no clear D. This TCR was sampled from an adult man with Graves' ophthalmopathy. The CDR3: CASSQDGRGNQPQHF. In DNA, the CDR3 is TGTGCCAGCAGCCAAGATGGAAGGGGCAATCAGCCCCAGCATTTT.